This T cell receptor (beta chain) was observed in a study of early T cells in non-severe SARS-CoV-2 infection. TCRdb ran MiXCR on the 5' RACE reads and lists one entry per CDR3 protein. The sample comprises thousands of distinct CDR3 sequences, 4.8% of which are singletons, and roughly 9.7% rests with the top ten. By share of the sample, this clonotype is medium-sized. The CDR3 loop spans 16 amino acids. V shed 1 base and J 0 bases; nucleotides not matched to a gene: 7. Germline-derived CDR1 and CDR2 are DFQATT and SNEGSKA (reference sequence). The clonotype comes from an adult who was a healthcare worker with PCR-confirmed SARS-CoV-2 infection or an uninfected control (not recorded which). Sample: whole blood. The V gene is TRBV20-1, the J gene TRBJ2-7, with 9 bases fitting TRBD2. The CDR3 bases are TGCAGTGCTAGAGGGCTAGCGGGACAGAGCTCCTACGAGCAGTACTTC. Translated: CSARGLAGQSSYEQYF.